A single sample gave rise to the 25 T cell receptor beta chains below, sequenced in a study of shared clonotypes between healthy human individuals. The protocol was immunoSEQ multiplex PCR, while the TCRdb copy is restricted to in-frame clones and leaves out a portion. The sample carries 850,000 to 1,200,000 clones, around 76% recorded once. Material: memory CD4+ T cells sorted from blood. Subset defined: CD45RA-negative fraction. Receptors originate from a man younger than 35 in good health.

This clone occurred a few times. The chain combines TRBV18 with TRBJ2-7, with 7 bases matching TRBD2. CDR1 KGHSH and CDR2 LQKENI come from the germline V gene. V lost 0 bases, J lost 7 bases, and 6 bases stayed unmatched. The CDR3 is 14 residues long. The CDR3 loop reads CASSPPSAGDEQYF. The CDR3 DNA reads as TGTGCCAGCTCACCACCGTCCGCGGGAGATGAGCAGTACTTC.

This clone was detected ten times or more. The sample has other DNA sequences that encode this CDR3 too. The chain employs TRBV6-5 and TRBJ1-1; D is perhaps TRBD1 (6 bases). There are 12 residues in the CDR3. The germline gives CDR1 MNHEY, CDR2 SVGAGI. V gave up 8 bases and J gave up 4 bases, with 11 bases separating them. CDR3 in amino acids: CASGGGSTEAFF. CDR3 nucleotide sequence: TGTGCCAGCGGAGGGGGGAGCACTGAAGCTTTCTTT.

This chain's CDR3 is CASSDLKEAGTDTQYF. Written as DNA, the CDR3 is TGTGCCAGCAGTGACCTAAAGGAGGCGGGCACAGATACGCAGTATTTT. This sequence joins TRBV25-1 and TRBJ2-3, with D maybe TRBD2 (5 bases). Deletions cut 3 bases from V and 1 base from J, with 14 bases between. Germline V gene sequence: CDR1 MGHDK, CDR2 SYGVNS. The CDR3 runs 16 residues.

This clone showed up just once. This rearrangement joins TRBV5-5 to TRBJ2-1, with unresolved D. V lost 2 bases and J 3 bases, leaving 6 bases between the germline ends. Germline V gene data show CDR1 as SGHKS and CDR2 as YYEKEE (reference sequence). The CDR3 runs 13 residues. This CDR3 reads CASSLDGYNEQFF. CDR3 DNA: TGTGCCAGCAGCTTAGACGGCTACAATGAGCAGTTCTTC.

This chain joins TRBV5-1 and TRBJ2-3, with D perhaps matching TRBD1 or TRBD2 (7 bases each). There are 17 residues in the CDR3. Trimming cost V 4 bases and J 0 bases, with 18 bases left between them. Per the germline V gene, CDR1 is SGHRS and CDR2 is YFSETQ. The CDR3 reads CASSPNQGGSSTDTQYF. The CDR3 bases are TGCGCCAGCAGCCCAAACCAGGGGGGGTCTAGCACAGATACGCAGTATTTT.

V usage is TRBV28 and J usage is TRBJ2-5; 9 bases map to TRBD1. This CDR3 region has 15 residues. The junction had 9 bases not matched to a gene; V was cut back by 5 bases and J by 5 bases. Germline CDR1 reads MDHEN; CDR2 reads SYDVKM. The CDR3 loop reads CASSPGTGFRETQYF. The DNA for the CDR3 is TGTGCCAGCAGTCCTGGGACAGGGTTCAGGGAGACCCAGTACTTC.

The CDR3 nucleotides are TGCGCCAGCAGCGTCAGGGGGGATGGCTACACCTTC. Residues: CASSVRGDGYTF. The chain couples TRBV5-1 to TRBJ1-2, with 7 bases matching TRBD1. The CDR3 loop spans 12 amino acids. Per the germline V gene, CDR1 is SGHRS and CDR2 is YFSETQ. Trimming cost V 4 bases and J 6 bases; bases outside gene matches: 3.

The V and J genes are TRBV2 and TRBJ1-4; the D gene is possibly TRBD1 (5 bases). Germline assignment: CDR1 SNHLY and CDR2 FYNNEI. The CDR3 spans 13 residues. Trimming stripped 8 bases from V and 5 bases from J, with 12 bases between. The CDR3 loop is CASGGTQNEKLFF. The CDR3 DNA sequence: TGTGCCAGCGGGGGGACCCAAAATGAAAAACTGTTTTTT.

DNA of the CDR3: TGTGCCAGCAGCCCACAAGTTGAGCAGTTCTTC. It translates to CASSPQVEQFF. The rearrangement joins TRBV16 to TRBJ2-1; D gene ambiguous. The V gene's germline CDR1 is KGHSY and CDR2 FQNENV. CDR3 size: 11 residues. Trimming cost V 4 bases and J 9 bases, with 7 bases left between them.

The J gene is TRBJ1-5, the V gene TRBV28; no clear D. Germline CDR1 reads MDHEN; CDR2 reads SYDVKM. The CDR3 runs 16 residues. V was trimmed by 2 bases and J by 7 bases, leaving 18 bases between them. The CDR3 loop reads CASSLGNYMVGQPQHF. Here the CDR3 DNA reads TGTGCCAGCAGTTTAGGAAACTACATGGTGGGACAGCCCCAGCATTTT. Full variable domain (remainder filled in from reference TRBV28 and TRBJ1-5): DVKVTQSSRYLVKRTGEKVFLECVQDMDHENMFWYRQDPGLGLRLIYFSYDVKMKEKGDIPEGYSVSREKKERFSLILESASTNQTSMYLCASSLGNYMVGQPQHFGDGTRLSIL.

This rearrangement joins TRBV6-6 to TRBJ2-1; unclear D gene. The V end was cut by 2 bases, the J end by 9 bases, with 11 bases between. The germline V gene encodes CDR1 MNHNY and CDR2 SVGAGI (reference sequence). The CDR3 has 13 residues. DNA of the CDR3: TGTGCCAGCAGTTACGGCACGGGCGGTGAGCAGTTCTTC. It codes for CASSYGTGGEQFF.

The chain employs TRBV11-2 and TRBJ2-1, with D perhaps matching TRBD1 (5 bases). The CDR3 totals 16 residues. Germline V gives CDR1 SGHAT, CDR2 FQNNGV. The V end lost 1 base, the J end lost 0 bases, and 10 bases lay between the germline ends. The DNA for the CDR3 is TGTGCCAGCAGCTTAGGGGGCGCTCCCTCCTACAATGAGCAGTTCTTC. Protein product: CASSLGGAPSYNEQFF.

The chain combines TRBV5-1 with TRBJ1-1, with 10 bases that match TRBD1. The germline CDR1 and CDR2 sequences are SGHRS and YFSETQ. J gave up 1 base and V 4 bases, and 4 bases lay outside the gene matches. The CDR3 runs to 15 residues. CDR3 sequence (DNA): TGCGCCAGCAGCCCGGGGACAGGGGAGAACACTGAAGCTTTCTTT. Amino acid sequence: CASSPGTGENTEAFF.

This clone was seen only once. V gene TRBV28 combines with J gene TRBJ1-6; D is perhaps TRBD1 (5 bases). Germline V lookup: CDR1 MDHEN, CDR2 SYDVKM. V shed 3 bases and J shed 7 bases, with 13 bases lying between them. The CDR3 spans 15 residues. The CDR3 DNA follows: TGTGCCAGCAGTTTTGTCGGGGGGGGAAATTCACCCCTCCACTTT. This encodes CASSFVGGGNSPLHF.

This clone was detected only a few times. The chain has TRBV30 and TRBJ1-2; the D gene is possibly TRBD1 (5 bases). Between the trimmed V and J ends, which lost 0 bases and 4 bases, there was a span of 12 bases. The germline gives CDR1 GTSNPN, CDR2 SVGIG (reference sequence). The CDR3 has 14 amino acids. The CDR3 coding sequence is TGTGCCTGGAGTGTACGCGGGACGGGCTATGGCTACACCTTC. It encodes CAWSVRGTGYGYTF.

The chain is built from TRBV18 and TRBJ2-7; 7 positions match TRBD2. With V trimmed by 4 bases and J by 2 bases, 5 bases remained unmatched. This CDR3 has 14 amino acids. The germline gives CDR1 KGHSH, CDR2 LQKENI. CDR3 DNA sequence: TGTGCCAGCTCACGAGGACTAGGACCCTACGAGCAGTACTTC. Protein: CASSRGLGPYEQYF.

This clone was observed a few times. This sequence joins TRBV25-1 and TRBJ2-3; D not resolved. The CDR3 totals 13 residues. V was clipped by 2 bases and J by 6 bases, with 9 bases between them. CDR1 is MGHDK and CDR2 is SYGVNS in the germline V gene. This CDR3 is CASSEVLGDTQYF. The CDR3 nucleotides read TGTGCCAGCAGTGAAGTATTGGGGGATACGCAGTATTTT. Filled out from reference TRBV25-1 and TRBJ2-3, the complete variable domain reads EADIYQTPRYLVIGTGKKITLECSQTMGHDKMYWYQQDPGMELHLIHYSYGVNSTEKGDLSSESTVSRIRTEHFPLTLESARPSHTSQYLCASSEVLGDTQYFGPGTRLTVL.

The J gene is TRBJ2-4, the V gene TRBV29-1; no reliable D call. The CDR3 has 13 residues. V lost 5 bases and J 0 bases, leaving 8 bases between the germline ends. The germline gives CDR1 SQVTM, CDR2 ANQGSEA. Here the CDR3 DNA reads TGCAGCGTTCTAGACCTAGCCAAAAACATTCAGTACTTC. Its translation is CSVLDLAKNIQYF.

The chain links TRBV7-9 to TRBJ2-3; D perhaps matches TRBD2 (5 bases). Germline V gives CDR1 SEHNR, CDR2 FQNEAQ (reference sequence). The germline V and J ends were trimmed by 4 bases and 5 bases, with 13 bases remaining between them. There are 14 residues in the CDR3. The chain's CDR3 is CASSSRRGEDTQYF. In nucleotides, the CDR3 is TGTGCCAGCAGCTCCCGCCGGGGAGAAGATACGCAGTATTTT.

CDR3 protein: CARSSPPEKEFF. The CDR3 DNA sequence: TGTGCCAGAAGCTCACCCCCCGAGAAGGAGTTCTTC. The chain combines TRBV5-3 with TRBJ2-1; the D is unclear. TRBV5-3 belongs to the ORF category, with a function that is uncertain. Trimming took off 3 bases at V and 14 bases at J, with 15 bases between the two ends. This CDR3 has 12 amino acids.

J is TRBJ2-7 and V is TRBV28; 13 bases map to TRBD2. Per germline, CDR1 MDHEN and CDR2 SYDVKM. V dropped 6 bases and J dropped 9; count of bases not matched to a gene: 11. The CDR3 runs to 15 residues. The CDR3 is CASSPSTSGGALQYF. In DNA form, the CDR3 reads TGTGCCAGCAGCCCGTCAACTAGCGGGGGGGCGCTGCAGTACTTC.

The chain is built from TRBV5-4 and TRBJ2-1; perhaps TRBD2 as D (6 bases). Between the trimmed V and J ends, which lost 0 bases and 16 bases, there was a span of 17 bases. Germline loops: CDR1 SGHNT, CDR2 YYREEE (reference sequence). The CDR3 extends over 13 amino acids. The CDR3 protein is CASSLDRVGGVFF. CDR3 DNA sequence: TGTGCCAGCAGCTTGGATCGAGTGGGGGGAGTTTTCTTC.

As regards this clone: At the DNA level, this CDR3 is encoded by other sequences in the same sample as well. V gene TRBV5-4 combines with J gene TRBJ2-7, with 8 bases aligning to TRBD2. The CDR3 spans 14 residues. The germline gives CDR1 SGHNT, CDR2 YYREEE (reference sequence). J lost 0 bases, V lost 3 bases, and 2 bases had no gene match. The CDR3 nucleotides are TGTGCCAGCAGCTCGGGGGGGAGCTCCTACGAGCAGTACTTC. This translates into CASSSGGSSYEQYF. The full variable domain, completed using reference TRBV5-4 and TRBJ2-7, is ETGVTQSPTHLIKTRGQQVTLRCSSQSGHNTVSWYQQALGQGPQFIFQYYREEENGRGNFPPRFSGLQFPNYSSELNVNALELDDSALYLCASSSGGSSYEQYFGPGTRLTVT.

This clone was seen more than once but under ten times. A read error may explain this, as a much larger clone is one base away. Different DNA sequences within this sample yield the same CDR3. The chain recombines TRBV28 with TRBJ1-5, with 10 positions matching TRBD1. Germline V gene sequence: CDR1 MDHEN, CDR2 SYDVKM. This CDR3 spans 14 amino acids. Trimming at V came to 6 bases and at J to 4 bases, leaving 3 bases not matched to a gene. CDR3 sequence reads: CASRGTGENQPQHF. CDR3 nucleotides: TGTGCCAGCAGAGGGACAGGGGAGAATCAGCCCCAGCATTTT.

V usage is TRBV18 and J usage is TRBJ1-1; TRBD1 might be the D (6 bases). Trimming pared 2 bases from V and 5 bases from J, leaving 18 bases between. This CDR3 comprises 16 residues. Germline V gives CDR1 KGHSH, CDR2 LQKENI. The CDR3 DNA follows: TGTGCCAGCTCACCATTAAACGATCCAACAGGGACTGAAGCTTTCTTT. Translated: CASSPLNDPTGTEAFF.